A single sample gave rise to the 3 T cell receptor beta chains below, sequenced in a study of technical replicates of blood from a handful of donors. TCRdb's copy holds only in-frame clones and misses some; the assay was immunoSEQ multiplex PCR. This sample has about 66,000 clones, with over 75% found just once. The sample taken for sequencing was PBMCs. The origin of the receptors is a human donor in good health. Some clones in this sample may be carry-over from other donors' samples.

CDR3 coding DNA: TGCGCCAGCAGCCAAGATCAGACAGGCGATTACTATGGCTACACCTTC. Amino acids: CASSQDQTGDYYGYTF. J is TRBJ1-2 and V is TRBV4-3; D is possibly TRBD1 (6 bases). Trimming removed 0 bases at V and 3 bases at J, with 14 bases between. Germline lookup yields CDR1 LGHNA and CDR2 YSLEER. This CDR3 comprises 16 residues.

V and J are TRBV5-1 and TRBJ1-1; no clear D. V gave up 2 bases and J gave up 1 base, with 9 bases separating them. Germline loops: CDR1 SGHRS, CDR2 YFSETQ. The CDR3 consists of 14 residues. This CDR3 is CASSFGSGNTEAFF. For the CDR3, the DNA is TGCGCCAGCAGCTTCGGCAGCGGGAACACTGAAGCTTTCTTT. Full variable domain (rest looked up from reference TRBV5-1 and TRBJ1-1): KAGVTQTPRYLIKTRGQQVTLSCSPISGHRSVSWYQQTPGQGLQFLFEYFSETQRNKGNFPGRFSGRQFSNSRSEMNVSTLELGDSALYLCASSFGSGNTEAFFGQGTRLTVV.

This clone occurred a few times. CDR3 DNA: TGTGCCAGCAGTGGGGGGAGGCGCCCTACTGAAGCTTTCTTT. Protein sequence: CASSGGRRPTEAFF. The chain is built from TRBV6-6 and TRBJ1-1; D perhaps matches TRBD1 (5 bases). Germline V gene lookup returns CDR1 MNHNY and CDR2 SVGAGI (reference sequence). The CDR3 extends over 14 amino acids. Trimming removed 5 bases from V and 5 bases from J, with 15 bases in between.